Listed below are T cell receptor beta chains from one sample, sequenced in a study of blood T cells in healthy people across ages. TCRdb processed the 5' RACE reads anew with MiXCR; each CDR3 protein has one entry. This sample has about 1,400,000 distinct CDR3 sequences, with roughly 59% found just once. The source material was blood. These TCRs come from a man younger than 35 in good health. The CDR3 runs from the conserved cysteine through the conserved F or W. Each record gives: V gene, J gene, D gene, clone size, CDR3 protein, CDR3 DNA. A D gene is named only where the DNA matches it firmly. Where a row states a size, it is once, few, many or the class of an expanded clone; other rows omit it.

TRBV4-3	TRBJ2-3	NA	NA	CASSQDRDTLSTDTQYF	TGCGCCAGCAGCCAAGACCGGGACACCCTTAGCACAGATACGCAGTATTTT
TRBV7-6	TRBJ2-2	NA	NA	CASSPFVGLGTGELFF	TGTGCCAGCAGCCCCTTTGTCGGGCTGGGCACCGGGGAGCTGTTTTTT
TRBV4-1	TRBJ2-1	TRBD2	NA	CASSQYTGGDNEQFF	TGCGCCAGCAGCCAGTACACGGGGGGGGACAATGAGCAGTTCTTC
TRBV12-3/TRBV12-4	TRBJ2-7	TRBD2	NA	CASSRLAGDSYEQYF	TGTGCCAGCAGTAGGCTAGCGGGAGATTCCTACGAGCAGTACTTC
TRBV12-3/TRBV12-4	TRBJ2-1	TRBD1	few	CASKSPPGQGDRSYNEQFF	TGTGCCAGCAAAAGCCCCCCGGGACAGGGGGACCGCTCCTACAATGAGCAGTTCTTC
TRBV4-1	TRBJ2-5	NA	NA	CASSQVGTYDEQYF	TGCGCCAGCAGCCAAGTGGGGACTTACGATGAGCAGTACTTC
TRBV4-1	TRBJ1-2	TRBD1	NA	CASSQDREGTGGAGNYGYTF	TGCGCCAGCAGCCAAGATCGGGAGGGGACAGGGGGCGCGGGGAACTATGGCTACACCTTC
TRBV18	TRBJ2-5	NA	NA	CASSPATSYQETQYF	TGTGCCAGCTCACCTGCGACTAGTTACCAAGAGACCCAGTACTTC
TRBV6-6	TRBJ1-2	TRBD1	NA	CASSYSSIDRGDYGYTF	TGTGCCAGCAGTTACTCTTCCATTGACAGGGGGGACTATGGCTACACCTTC
TRBV29-1	TRBJ2-5	TRBD1	NA	CSVGRGQGAETQYF	TGCAGCGTTGGAAGGGGACAGGGGGCTGAGACCCAGTACTTC
TRBV7-2	TRBJ2-1	NA	few	CASSTRLVLRREQFF	TGTGCCAGCAGCACCCGACTAGTCCTACGGCGTGAGCAGTTCTTC
TRBV29-1	TRBJ1-1	NA	once	CSVDRRGEDTEAFF	TGCAGCGTTGACAGGAGGGGTGAAGACACTGAAGCTTTCTTT
TRBV5-1	TRBJ1-2	NA	NA	CASSLAVGRANYGYTF	TGCGCCAGCAGCTTGGCCGTAGGGCGGGCTAACTATGGCTACACCTTC
TRBV12-3/TRBV12-4	TRBJ2-3	NA	NA	CASSLWGQRGDTQYF	TGTGCCAGCAGTTTATGGGGCCAGAGAGGCGATACGCAGTATTTT
TRBV7-2	TRBJ2-3	TRBD1	NA	CASSSVTGGKDTQYF	TGTGCCAGCAGCTCAGTGACAGGGGGTAAAGATACGCAGTATTTT
TRBV12-3/TRBV12-4	TRBJ2-7	TRBD1	few	CASSVTGGNYEQYF	TGTGCCAGCAGTGTTACAGGGGGCAACTACGAGCAGTACTTC
TRBV6-6	TRBJ2-5	NA	NA	CASSPTRGVGETQYF	TGTGCCAGCAGCCCAACTAGGGGGGTGGGCGAGACCCAGTACTTC
TRBV12-3/TRBV12-4	TRBJ2-1	TRBD2	few	CASGTSGSPPYNEQFF	TGTGCCAGCGGGACTAGCGGGAGTCCCCCCTACAATGAGCAGTTCTTC
TRBV2	TRBJ2-5	TRBD1	NA	CASSARSGVRGRTETQYF	TGTGCCAGCAGTGCTCGTTCGGGCGTCAGGGGGAGAACAGAGACCCAGTACTTC
TRBV21-1	TRBJ1-5	NA	NA	CASSKGGPCSNQPQHF	TGTGCCAGCAGCAAGGGAGGACCGTGTAGCAATCAGCCCCAGCATTTT
TRBV27	TRBJ2-7	NA	NA	CASSLSWRAYEQYF	TGTGCCAGCAGTTTATCGTGGCGGGCCTACGAGCAGTACTTC
TRBV5-1	TRBJ2-5	TRBD2	many	CASSLAGTGQETQYF	TGTGCCAGCAGCTTAGCGGGCACCGGACAAGAGACCCAGTACTTC
TRBV20-1	TRBJ2-1	TRBD1	NA	CSARTGDYNEQFF	TGCAGTGCGCGGACAGGGGATTACAATGAGCAGTTCTTC
TRBV29-1	TRBJ2-5	TRBD2	once	CSVVERREEETQYF	TGCAGCGTTGTAGAGAGACGGGAGGAAGAGACCCAGTACTTC
TRBV6-6	TRBJ1-4	NA	NA	CASSYLGGSGKLFF	TGTGCCAGCAGTTACTTGGGCGGTAGCGGAAAACTATTTTTT
TRBV6-1	TRBJ2-5	NA	NA	CASGLENQETQYF	TGTGCCAGCGGGTTGGAGAATCAAGAGACCCAGTACTTC
TRBV29-1	TRBJ2-7	NA	NA	CSVAPTGTEQYF	TGCAGCGTTGCACCCACAGGGACCGAGCAGTACTTC
TRBV27	TRBJ1-2	NA	NA	CTSSLVADYGYTF	TGTACCAGCAGTTTGGTCGCAGACTATGGCTACACCTTC
TRBV9	TRBJ2-2	TRBD2	NA	CASSARLAAPNTGELFF	TGTGCCAGCAGCGCTCGACTAGCCGCTCCTAACACCGGGGAGCTGTTTTTT
TRBV12-3/TRBV12-4	TRBJ2-1	TRBD2	few	CASSGTSSEQFF	TGTGCCAGCTCCGGGACTAGCAGTGAGCAGTTCTTC